This T cell receptor (beta chain) was identified during a study of low-dose radiotherapy and immunotherapy resistance in tumors. Study-wide background: A dose of 0.5 Gy per fraction was delivered to Cohort 1 every 2 weeks, for a total of 6.5 Gy. The drug cyclophosphamide was given into a vein at 200 mg/m2 every two weeks, one day before radiation and immunotherapy. Both drugs were delivered intravenously to patients (nivolumab 240 mg every two weeks and ipilimumab 1 mg/kg every six weeks).

Both TCRalpha and TCRbeta chains were reverse transcribed with V-gene-specific primers. With a V-primer adapter and a constant-region primer, TCRs were amplified for approximately 19 PCR cycles. One entry per CDR3 protein, called by TCRdb with MiXCR from the reads. The sample lists about 12,000 distinct CDR3 sequences, roughly 71% occurring once. The CDR3 runs to 16 residues. Germline lookup yields CDR1 KGHDR and CDR2 SFDVKD. The ends lost 5 bases at V and 7 bases at J; junction bases unmatched: 16. This clonotype was counted only a few times. This receptor was identified in a human donor with advanced metastatic prostate, ovarian, gallbladder or colorectal cancer (not recorded which). This table probably holds off-target reads from a library built for another chain. The chain uses TRBV24-1 and TRBJ2-7; 7 nucleotides align to TRBD2. The CDR3 sequence is CATSVNPGLPLLEQYF. For the CDR3, the DNA is TGTGCCACCAGTGTGAACCCGGGACTACCTTTACTGGAGCAGTACTTC.